The 25 T cell receptor beta chains given below trace back to one sample, sequenced in a study of CD8 T cells in Susac syndrome. With random hexamers, roughly 0.45 to 1 ug RNA was reverse transcribed. TCRdb ran MiXCR on the immunoSEQ multiplex PCR reads and lists one entry per CDR3 protein. This table holds more than 200,000 distinct CDR3 sequences, approximately 94% found once. The sequenced material came from CD4+ T cells from PBMCs. Source of these receptors: a human donor with Susac syndrome.

The rearrangement uses TRBV5-4 and TRBJ2-7; D possibly matches TRBD1 or TRBD2 (5 bases each). V shed 4 bases and J shed 2 bases, with 13 bases lying between them. The CDR3 length is 14 residues. CDR1 and CDR2 from the germline V gene are SGHNT and YYREEE (reference sequence). The DNA for the CDR3 is TGTGCCAGCAGCCTACGGGGACGAACCTACGAGCAGTACTTC. Translation gives CASSLRGRTYEQYF.

A single count supports this clonotype. The chain links TRBV7-9 to TRBJ1-1, with 10 bases that match TRBD1. The CDR3 consists of 14 residues. V shed 5 bases and J 6 bases; nucleotides not matched to a gene: 6. Looked up from germline, CDR1 is SEHNR and CDR2 is FQNEAQ (reference sequence). The CDR3 sequence: CASSPDGQGAEAFF. The CDR3 DNA is TGTGCCAGCAGCCCCGATGGACAGGGGGCTGAAGCTTTCTTT.

The chain combines TRBV28 with TRBJ2-6; D is unclear. The germline CDR1 and CDR2 sequences are MDHEN and SYDVKM. The CDR3 extends over 15 amino acids. V dropped 7 bases and J dropped 0 bases, with 10 bases sitting between them. The CDR3 region has the DNA TGTGCCAGCAAAAGCCCCTCCTCTGGGGCCAACGTCCTGACTTTC. Its translation: CASKSPSSGANVLTF.

V is TRBV30 and J is TRBJ1-1; D is ambiguous. V was shortened by 0 bases and J by 3 bases, with 14 bases between the two germline ends. Germline lookup yields CDR1 GTSNPN and CDR2 SVGIG (reference sequence). The CDR3 spans 15 residues. CDR3 sequence (DNA): TGTGCCTGGAGTGTAGCGGTATGGAGCGACACTGAAGCTTTCTTT. It translates to CAWSVAVWSDTEAFF.

The rearrangement joins TRBV30 to TRBJ1-5; D is ambiguous. The CDR3 totals 15 residues. The V end lost 3 bases, the J end lost 2 bases, and 14 bases lay between the germline ends. CDR1 and CDR2 (germline): GTSNPN, SVGIG (reference sequence). This CDR3 reads CAWRVPGGGNQPQHF. The CDR3 bases are TGTGCCTGGAGAGTCCCCGGAGGCGGCAATCAGCCCCAGCATTTT. Drawing the rest from reference TRBV30 and TRBJ1-5, the complete variable domain is SQTIHQWPATLVQPVGSPLSLECTVEGTSNPNLYWYRQAAGRGLQLLFYSVGIGQISSEVPQNLSASRPQDRQFILSSKKLLLSDSGFYLCAWRVPGGGNQPQHFGDGTRLSIL.

This chain links TRBV29-1 with TRBJ2-5; 9 nucleotides match TRBD1. The germline V gene encodes CDR1 SQVTM and CDR2 ANQGSEA. This CDR3 contains 14 residues. J gave up 4 bases and V 2 bases, and 5 bases lay outside the gene matches. The CDR3 sequence is CSVESGTGTETQYF. CDR3 nucleotides: TGCAGCGTTGAATCCGGGACAGGGACAGAGACCCAGTACTTC.

The CDR3 here is CASSVTHSYEQYF. The CDR3 DNA is TGTGCCAGCAGCGTCACACATTCCTACGAGCAGTACTTC. This sequence joins TRBV7-2 and TRBJ2-7; D call uncertain. CDR1 is SGHTA, CDR2 FQGNSA, per germline. V lost 5 bases to trimming and J lost 1 base, with 9 bases between them. The CDR3 length is 13 residues. Full variable domain (remainder filled in from reference TRBV7-2 and TRBJ2-7): GAGVSQSPSNKVTEKGKDVELRCDPISGHTALYWYRQSLGQGLEFLIYFQGNSAPDKSGLPSDRFSAERTGGSVSTLTIQRTQQEDSAVYLCASSVTHSYEQYFGPGTRLTVT.

The rearrangement joins TRBV12-3 or TRBV12-4 to TRBJ2-3; the D gene is possibly TRBD2 (6 bases). The CDR3 totals 15 residues. The V and J ends lost 5 bases and 2 bases respectively, with 14 bases between them. This chain's CDR3 is CASSPTGGSTDTQYF. DNA for the CDR3: TGTGCCAGCAGTCCCACCGGGGGTTCCACAGATACGCAGTATTTT.

The chain couples TRBV6-4 to TRBJ2-1; TRBD1 agrees at 8 bases. The CDR3 spans 13 residues. With V trimmed by 8 bases and J by 9 bases, 9 bases remained unmatched. The germline V gene has CDR1 MRHNA and CDR2 SNTAGT. The CDR3 reads CASRPSGGLEQFF. CDR3 nucleotides: TGTGCCAGCCGCCCGTCAGGGGGCCTTGAGCAGTTCTTC.

The chain is built from TRBV29-1 and TRBJ2-3; no reliable D call. The CDR3 has 13 residues. V was pared by 2 bases and J by 0 bases, with 6 bases between. Germline CDR1 is SQVTM and CDR2 is ANQGSEA. This CDR3 reads CSVEFGSTDTQYF. The CDR3 nucleotides read TGCAGCGTTGAATTTGGGAGCACAGATACGCAGTATTTT.

The genes are TRBV20-1 and TRBJ2-3, with D uncertain. This CDR3 is 14 amino acids long. Per germline, CDR1 DFQATT and CDR2 SNEGSKA (reference sequence). Trimming pared 3 bases from V and 2 bases from J, leaving 12 bases between. CDR3 sequence: CSASRPIDTDTQYF. In nucleotides, the CDR3 is TGCAGTGCTAGTCGTCCGATAGACACAGATACGCAGTATTTT.

The chain is built from TRBV20-1 and TRBJ1-2; D unresolved. Trimming pared 0 bases from V and 8 bases from J, leaving 7 bases between. This CDR3 has 11 amino acids. CDR1 and CDR2 (germline): DFQATT, SNEGSKA (reference sequence). This chain's CDR3 is CSARDLTGYTF. CDR3 nucleotide sequence: TGCAGTGCTAGAGATCTAACGGGCTACACCTTC.

A note on this clonotype: The junction departs from germline at one end; a sequencing error may be responsible. The CDR3: CSALQDSWDF. The CDR3 DNA sequence: TGCAGTGCATTACAGGACTCCTGGGATTTT. V and J are TRBV20-1 and TRBJ1-1; possible D gene TRBD1, 5 bases. This CDR3 comprises 10 residues. Germline CDR1 and CDR2: DFQATT and SNEGSKA (reference sequence).

The CDR3: CASSFSLTDSYNEQFF. The CDR3 coding sequence is TGCGCCAGCAGCTTCTCCCTGACGGATTCCTACAATGAGCAGTTCTTC. V gene TRBV5-1 combines with J gene TRBJ2-1; D remains unclear. Germline V lookup: CDR1 SGHRS, CDR2 YFSETQ. V was clipped by 2 bases and J by 1 base, with 13 bases between them. There are 16 residues in the CDR3.

This chain links TRBV5-5 with TRBJ1-1; D is unclear. Germline CDR1 SGHKS, CDR2 YYEKEE (reference sequence). CDR3 size: 13 residues. V lost 1 base to trimming and J lost 1 base, with 5 bases between them. CDR3 protein: CASSLWWNTEAFF. The CDR3 coding sequence is TGTGCCAGCAGCTTGTGGTGGAACACTGAAGCTTTCTTT.

V gene TRBV6-5 combines with J gene TRBJ1-2; 7 bases align to TRBD1. The V segment lost 7 bases and the J segment 4 bases; nucleotides outside the gene matches: 12. CDR1 and CDR2 (germline): MNHEY, SVGAGI. This CDR3 comprises 15 residues. In DNA form, the CDR3 reads TGTGCCAGCACCCGGAAACCAGGGGGAGGCTATGGCTACACCTTC. Its protein product is CASTRKPGGGYGYTF.

The chain uses TRBV27 and TRBJ2-3; 13 nucleotides match TRBD2. J was trimmed by 0 bases and V by 5 bases; bases with no gene match: 2. The CDR3 is made up of 16 amino acids. Germline V gene sequence: CDR1 MNHEY, CDR2 SMNVEV (reference sequence). CDR3 protein: CASSKLAGGSTDTQYF. The CDR3 DNA reads TGTGCCAGCAGTAAACTAGCGGGGGGGAGCACAGATACGCAGTATTTT.

This chain joins TRBV20-1 and TRBJ2-7; D possibly corresponds to TRBD2 (6 bases). The CDR3 spans 12 residues. The germline V gene has CDR1 DFQATT and CDR2 SNEGSKA (reference sequence). Trimming took 1 base from V and 4 from J, leaving 8 bases between them. The CDR3 DNA sequence: TGCAGTGCTAGAGGGGGGGATTACGAGCAGTACTTC. This sequence encodes CSARGGDYEQYF.

The chain carries TRBV6-2 or TRBV6-3 and TRBJ2-7; 10 positions agree with TRBD1. Germline CDR1 is MNHEY and CDR2 is SVGEGT. The CDR3 sequence is 14 residues long. The ends lost 6 bases at V and 6 bases at J; junction bases unmatched: 8. DNA of the CDR3: TGTGCCAGCAGGACCCGGGACAGGGGTGGCGAGCAGTACTTC. This translates into CASRTRDRGGEQYF.

The chain has TRBV4-2 and TRBJ1-4; TRBD1 is a possible D gene (5 bases). This CDR3 spans 15 amino acids. V dropped 1 base and J dropped 8 bases, with 14 bases sitting between them. Germline assignment: CDR1 LGHNA and CDR2 YNFKEQ. CDR3 bases: TGTGCCAGCAGCCAAGCCAGGGAGGGTGGCGAAAAACTGTTTTTT. Translation: CASSQAREGGEKLFF.

The CDR3: CASSSELRVNTEAFF. CDR3 sequence (DNA): TGCGCCAGCAGCTCCGAGTTGAGAGTGAACACTGAAGCTTTCTTT. This chain uses TRBV5-1 with TRBJ1-1; D gene unclear. The CDR3 runs 15 residues. The V end was cut by 3 bases, the J end by 0 bases, with 12 bases between. The germline CDR1 and CDR2 sequences are SGHRS and YFSETQ.

This clonotype showed up just once. The CDR3 DNA sequence: TGTGCCAGCAGTTTAGGCGGGGGGATAACAGATACGCAGTATTTT. It translates to CASSLGGGITDTQYF. The chain has TRBV12-3 or TRBV12-4 and TRBJ2-3; TRBD2 aligns across 8 bases. The trim removed 1 base at V and 3 bases at J, leaving 3 bases unmatched. The CDR3 extends over 15 amino acids.

V is TRBV6-5 and J is TRBJ2-4, with 7 bases identical to TRBD1. This CDR3 is 15 amino acids long. V was pared by 4 bases and J by 1 base, with 4 bases of the junction left unmatched. From germline, CDR1 is MNHEY and CDR2 SVGAGI. CDR3 protein: CASSSTGVAKNIQYF. CDR3 in DNA: TGTGCCAGCAGTTCAACAGGGGTGGCCAAAAACATTCAGTACTTC.

The rearrangement joins TRBV7-9 to TRBJ2-1; D ambiguous. Between the trimmed V and J ends, which lost 1 base and 10 bases, there was a span of 5 bases. Germline CDR1 SEHNR, CDR2 FQNEAQ (reference sequence). The CDR3 totals 11 residues. The CDR3 DNA reads TGTGCCAGCAGCTTAGTGCTAGAGCAGTTCTTC. This encodes CASSLVLEQFF. Looking up the rest from reference TRBV7-9 and TRBJ2-1 gives the full variable domain: DTGVSQNPRHKITKRGQNVTFRCDPISEHNRLYWYRQTLGQGPEFLTYFQNEAQLEKSRLLSDRFSAERPKGSFSTLEIQRTEQGDSAMYLCASSLVLEQFFGPGTRLTVL.

This clonotype was detected only a few times. This chain joins TRBV6-1 and TRBJ1-6, with D possibly matching TRBD1 (5 bases). The CDR3 has 13 residues. Trimming pared 10 bases from V and 5 bases from J, leaving 12 bases between. CDR1 MNHNS and CDR2 SASEGT come from the germline V gene. CDR3 in DNA: TGTGCCACACAGGTCCGGGATAATTCACCCCTCCACTTT. Protein: CATQVRDNSPLHF.